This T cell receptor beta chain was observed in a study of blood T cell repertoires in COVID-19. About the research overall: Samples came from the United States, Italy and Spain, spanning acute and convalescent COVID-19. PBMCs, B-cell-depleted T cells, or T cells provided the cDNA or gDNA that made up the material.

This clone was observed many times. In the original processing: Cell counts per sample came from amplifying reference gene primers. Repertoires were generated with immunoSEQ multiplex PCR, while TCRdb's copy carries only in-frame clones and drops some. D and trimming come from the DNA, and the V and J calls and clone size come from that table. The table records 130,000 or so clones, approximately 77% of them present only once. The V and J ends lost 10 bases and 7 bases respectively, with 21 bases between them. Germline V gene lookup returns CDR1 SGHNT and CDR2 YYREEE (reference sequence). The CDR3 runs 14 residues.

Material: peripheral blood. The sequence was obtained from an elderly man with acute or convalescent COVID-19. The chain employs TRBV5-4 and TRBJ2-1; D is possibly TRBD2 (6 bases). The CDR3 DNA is TGTGCCTCGAAAACCGGAGGGCAGCAGAATGAGCAGTTCTTC. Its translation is CASKTGGQQNEQFF.